Below are 28 T cell receptor beta chains sequenced from a single sample in a study of blood T cell repertoires in COVID-19. Sequencing used immunoSEQ multiplex PCR; TCRdb keeps in-frame clones, though not all of them. The repertoire has 200,000 or so clones, more than 85% of them found once; the top ten carry around 1.9%. The sample consisted of peripheral blood. The receptors were gathered from a man in his 70s with active or convalescent COVID-19.

This sequence joins TRBV19 and TRBJ2-3, with 14 bases that match TRBD2. The J segment lost 5 bases and the V segment lost 5 bases, leaving 3 bases of the junction unmatched. The CDR3 has 15 residues. Germline V CDR1 and CDR2: LNHDA, SQIVND (reference sequence). The CDR3 protein is CASSPGTSGRDTQYF. DNA for the CDR3: TGTGCCAGTAGTCCAGGGACTAGCGGGAGAGATACGCAGTATTTT.

V usage is TRBV5-1 and J usage is TRBJ2-7; possibly TRBD1 for D (6 bases). CDR3 length: 16 amino acids. Germline CDR1 reads SGHRS; CDR2 reads YFSETQ. V lost 2 bases, J lost 2 bases, and 17 bases lay in between. In nucleotides, the CDR3 is TGCGCCAGCAGCTTACAGGGTGTAGACCAAGCCTACGAGCAGTACTTC. Residues: CASSLQGVDQAYEQYF.

The chain recombines TRBV6-5 with TRBJ2-7, with D perhaps matching TRBD1 (5 bases). Germline V gene sequence: CDR1 MNHEY, CDR2 SVGAGI. The CDR3 extends over 14 amino acids. V was shortened by 5 bases and J by 2 bases, with 13 bases between the two germline ends. The chain's CDR3 is CASSITGPPYEQYF. CDR3 bases: TGTGCCAGCAGTATAACAGGTCCGCCCTACGAGCAGTACTTC.

This clone came up once. V usage is TRBV18 and J usage is TRBJ2-3; 10 bases are a match to TRBD2. Trimming removed 3 bases from V and 6 bases from J; junction bases left unmatched: 3. CDR1 and CDR2 (germline): KGHSH, LQKENI. The CDR3 runs 14 residues. The CDR3 reads CASSPLAGVDTQYF. The CDR3 DNA reads TGTGCCAGCTCACCCCTAGCGGGAGTCGATACGCAGTATTTT.

V gene TRBV27 combines with J gene TRBJ1-1; D is perhaps TRBD1 (5 bases). The CDR3 spans 13 residues. CDR1 and CDR2 (germline): MNHEY, SMNVEV (reference sequence). Trimming cost V 2 bases and J 5 bases, with 9 bases left between them. CDR3 in amino acids: CASSLRGRTEAFF. As DNA, the CDR3 is TGTGCCAGCAGTTTACGGGGGAGGACTGAAGCTTTCTTT.

This clone was observed once. The chain employs TRBV9 and TRBJ1-2; unclear D gene. Trimming removed 4 bases at V and 1 base at J, with 11 bases between. Germline V gene data show CDR1 as SGDLS and CDR2 as YYNGEE. This CDR3 comprises 14 residues. CDR3 region: CASSPLGSNYGYTF. In DNA form, the CDR3 reads TGTGCCAGCAGCCCTTTGGGCAGTAACTATGGCTACACCTTC.

The CDR3 DNA is TGTGCCAGCAGGACCAGGGGGCCTGGGGAGCTGTTTTTT. Translating gives CASRTRGPGELFF. The chain uses TRBV28 and TRBJ2-2; 8 nucleotides line up with TRBD1. The CDR3 has 13 residues. Germline loops: CDR1 MDHEN, CDR2 SYDVKM. The V and J ends lost 6 bases and 8 bases, in that order; junction bases with no gene match: 5.

This clone was seen a single time. This chain connects TRBV19 to TRBJ2-2; TRBD2 aligns across 11 bases. Trimming at V came to 4 bases and at J to 4 bases, leaving 2 bases not matched to a gene. The CDR3 totals 15 residues. Germline-derived CDR1 and CDR2 are LNHDA and SQIVND (reference sequence). The CDR3 region is CASSKGLAGTGELFF. As DNA, the CDR3 is TGTGCCAGTAGTAAAGGACTAGCGGGCACCGGGGAGCTGTTTTTT. The full variable domain, with the rest looked up from reference TRBV19 and TRBJ2-2, is DGGITQSPKYLFRKEGQNVTLSCEQNLNHDAMYWYRQDPGQGLRLIYYSQIVNDFQKGDIAEGYSVSREKKESFPLTVTSAQKNPTAFYLCASSKGLAGTGELFFGEGSRLTVL.

This clone was observed a single time. This chain connects TRBV7-2 to TRBJ2-7, with 9 bases aligning to TRBD2. Germline CDR1 and CDR2: SGHTA and FQGNSA. The V segment lost 1 base and the J segment 4 bases; nucleotides outside the gene matches: 5. The CDR3 contains 15 residues. The CDR3 reads CASSLGLAGKYEQYF. CDR3 sequence (DNA): TGTGCCAGCAGCTTAGGTCTAGCGGGAAAATACGAGCAGTACTTC.

V usage is TRBV9 and J usage is TRBJ1-2, with a tentative D call TRBD1 (6 bases). CDR1 SGDLS and CDR2 YYNGEE come from the germline V gene. The germline V and J ends were trimmed by 0 bases and 8 bases, with 14 bases remaining between them. The CDR3 contains 14 residues. DNA for the CDR3: TGTGCCAGCAGCGTAGAGGCAGGGGTTTTCGGCTACACCTTC. As protein: CASSVEAGVFGYTF.

The CDR3 DNA is TGTGCCAGCATGGGACAGGAAAATTCACCCCTCCACTTT. It translates to CASMGQENSPLHF. The rearrangement joins TRBV2 to TRBJ1-6, with TRBD1 matching over 8 bases. Unmatched junction bases numbered 3, after V lost 7 bases and J lost 7 bases. Germline CDR1 SNHLY, CDR2 FYNNEI. The CDR3 has 13 residues.

The chain employs TRBV3-1 (or the pseudogene TRBV3-2) and TRBJ1-1, with D uncertain. V lost 1 base to trimming and J lost 4 bases, with 7 bases between them. CDR1 is LGHDT and CDR2 is YNNKEL in the germline V gene (reference sequence). CDR3 length equals 13 residues. DNA of the CDR3: TGTGCCAGCAGCCAAGGTGTCCTCACTGAAGCTTTCTTT. Its translation: CASSQGVLTEAFF.

The chain uses TRBV29-1 and TRBJ2-3; possibly TRBD1 for D (6 bases). Germline V CDR1 and CDR2: SQVTM, ANQGSEA. Trimming cost V 6 bases and J 2 bases, with 12 bases left between them. The CDR3 spans 13 residues. The DNA of the CDR3 is TGCAGCGTGGACAGTTCATCCACAGATACGCAGTATTTT. The encoded protein is CSVDSSSTDTQYF.

This clone was counted only a few times. The J gene is TRBJ2-1, the V gene TRBV19, with 8 bases lining up with TRBD2. Germline V CDR1 and CDR2: LNHDA, SQIVND (reference sequence). The ends lost 1 base at V and 0 bases at J; junction bases unmatched: 5. This CDR3 has 17 residues. CDR3 sequence reads: CASSIVSGTSSYNEQFF. The CDR3 nucleotides are TGTGCCAGTAGTATAGTATCCGGGACTAGCTCCTACAATGAGCAGTTCTTC.

This clone has more than one count but fewer than ten. V gene TRBV27 combines with J gene TRBJ2-7, with 10 bases aligning to TRBD2. CDR1 and CDR2 from the germline V gene are MNHEY and SMNVEV (reference sequence). V lost 0 bases and J lost 8; bases outside the gene matches: 10. CDR3 length: 16 residues. The CDR3 nucleotides are TGTGCCAGCAGTTTATCGGGTAGCGGGAGGATCCCCCAGCAGTACTTC. This codes for CASSLSGSGRIPQQYF.

The V and J genes are TRBV25-1 and TRBJ2-1; D unresolved. Trimming stripped 3 bases from V and 4 bases from J, with 7 bases between. The germline CDR1 and CDR2 sequences are MGHDK and SYGVNS. The length of the CDR3 is 13 residues. The CDR3 nucleotides read TGTGCCAGCAGTGACAGGTTTTACAATGAGCAGTTCTTC. It codes for CASSDRFYNEQFF.

This clone was seen a single time. The genes are TRBV7-9 and TRBJ1-2; D is uncertain. The CDR3 contains 13 residues. Germline loops: CDR1 SEHNR, CDR2 FQNEAQ (reference sequence). The V and J ends lost 0 bases and 2 bases respectively, with 4 bases between them. Here the CDR3 DNA reads TGTGCCAGCAGCTTAGCTGAGAACTATGGCTACACCTTC. Translating gives CASSLAENYGYTF.

This chain links TRBV11-2 with TRBJ2-5; the match to TRBD2 covers 14 bases. Germline V gives CDR1 SGHAT, CDR2 FQNNGV. V lost 4 bases and J lost 2; bases outside the gene matches: 3. The CDR3 is made up of 16 amino acids. The CDR3 protein is CASSSGTSGGQETQYF. Here the CDR3 DNA reads TGTGCCAGCAGCTCAGGGACTAGCGGGGGACAAGAGACCCAGTACTTC.

The chain has TRBV6-1 and TRBJ2-3, with no clear D. There are 12 residues in the CDR3. Per the germline V gene, CDR1 is MNHNS and CDR2 is SASEGT. V was trimmed by 0 bases and J by 9 bases, leaving 7 bases between them. The CDR3 sequence is CASSEARVTQYF. DNA for the CDR3: TGTGCCAGCAGTGAAGCCCGGGTCACGCAGTATTTT.

The rearrangement links TRBV6-2 or TRBV6-3 to TRBJ1-4; D remains ambiguous. The germline V gene encodes CDR1 MNHEY and CDR2 SVGEGT. CDR3 length: 18 residues. Trimming took 5 bases from V and 0 from J, leaving 19 bases between them. The CDR3 loop is CASSPRAQRIATNEKLFF. The CDR3 DNA follows: TGTGCCAGCAGTCCGAGGGCCCAAAGGATCGCAACTAATGAAAAACTGTTTTTT.

The DNA of the CDR3 is TGCGCCAGCAGCTTGGCGTCGGAGCCCCAGCATTTT. Protein sequence: CASSLASEPQHF. V and J are TRBV5-1 and TRBJ1-5; D not certain. Germline V gene data show CDR1 as SGHRS and CDR2 as YFSETQ. The V and J ends lost 0 bases and 8 bases respectively, with 6 bases between them. This CDR3 has 12 amino acids.

The rearrangement joins TRBV5-1 to TRBJ2-3, with D possibly matching TRBD2 (5 bases). This CDR3 is 15 amino acids long. The V gene's germline CDR1 is SGHRS and CDR2 YFSETQ. Trimming removed 3 bases from V and 6 bases from J, with 17 bases in between. The CDR3 loop reads CASSSVTTPSDTQYF. The CDR3 nucleotides read TGCGCCAGCAGCTCGGTGACTACCCCCTCGGATACGCAGTATTTT.

CDR3 bases: TGTGCCAGCAGTTTAAGACACCCAGATACGCAGTATTTT. It translates to CASSLRHPDTQYF. This chain links TRBV28 with TRBJ2-3; no clear D gene. This CDR3 is built from 13 residues. Trimming stripped 2 bases from V and 4 bases from J, with 7 bases between. Germline V gene lookup returns CDR1 MDHEN and CDR2 SYDVKM.

V is TRBV5-4 and J is TRBJ2-7, with 10 bases fitting TRBD1. The CDR3 extends over 15 amino acids. V was clipped by 5 bases and J by 3 bases; unmatched bases: 8. Per the germline V gene, CDR1 is SGHNT and CDR2 is YYREEE (reference sequence). This CDR3 reads CASSPRDRGNYEQYF. The CDR3 nucleotides are TGTGCCAGCAGTCCCCGGGACAGGGGTAACTACGAGCAGTACTTC.

This chain connects TRBV5-1 to TRBJ2-1, with 10 bases identical to TRBD2. The trim removed 0 bases at V and 3 bases at J, leaving 6 bases unmatched. The germline gives CDR1 SGHRS, CDR2 YFSETQ. The CDR3 is 17 residues long. The CDR3 bases are TGCGCCAGCAGCTTGGTTTCTAGCGGGAGTGACTACAATGAGCAGTTCTTC. Protein product: CASSLVSSGSDYNEQFF.

The chain employs TRBV12-3 or TRBV12-4 and TRBJ2-7; 8 bases align to TRBD1. The CDR3 extends over 13 amino acids. After removal of 2 bases from V and 4 bases from J, the junction contained 1 base not matched to a gene. CDR3 nucleotides: TGTGCCAGCAGTTTACGACAGGGGTACGAGCAGTACTTC. It translates to CASSLRQGYEQYF.

The chain carries TRBV5-1 and TRBJ1-2; 7 bases are shared with TRBD1. J gave up 3 bases and V 5 bases, and 7 bases lay outside the gene matches. The CDR3 covers 14 residues. CDR1 and CDR2 from the germline V gene are SGHRS and YFSETQ. The CDR3 DNA follows: TGCGCCAGCAGACCTGACAGGGCGTACTATGGCTACACCTTC. This gives the protein CASRPDRAYYGYTF.

V is TRBV25-1 and J is TRBJ1-1; tentatively, D is TRBD1 (5 bases). The length of the CDR3 is 12 residues. Per germline, CDR1 MGHDK and CDR2 SYGVNS. Trimming stripped 8 bases from V and 3 bases from J, with 10 bases between. CDR3 sequence reads: CASGGDYTEAFF. The CDR3, as DNA: TGTGCCAGCGGGGGGGACTACACTGAAGCTTTCTTT.